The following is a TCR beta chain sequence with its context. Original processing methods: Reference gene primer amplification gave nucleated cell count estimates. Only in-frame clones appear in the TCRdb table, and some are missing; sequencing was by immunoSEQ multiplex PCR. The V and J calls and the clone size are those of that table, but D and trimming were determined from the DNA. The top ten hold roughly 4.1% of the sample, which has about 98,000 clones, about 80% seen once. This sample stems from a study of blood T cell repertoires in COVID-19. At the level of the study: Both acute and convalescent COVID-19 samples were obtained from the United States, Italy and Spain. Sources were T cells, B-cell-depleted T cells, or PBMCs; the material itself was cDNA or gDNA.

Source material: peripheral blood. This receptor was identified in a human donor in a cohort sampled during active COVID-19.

The DNA for the CDR3 is TGCGCCAGCAGCTTGAAAGGAGTAGCTAACTATGGCTACACCTTC. Translated, it gives CASSLKGVANYGYTF. This chain connects TRBV5-1 to TRBJ1-2; no reliable D call. V lost 1 base, J lost 0 bases, and 10 bases lay in between. This CDR3 has 15 residues. The germline CDR1 and CDR2 sequences are SGHRS and YFSETQ.